This TCR beta chain was sequenced during a study of blood T cell repertoires in COVID-19. Only in-frame clones appear in the TCRdb table, and some are missing; sequencing was by immunoSEQ multiplex PCR. The table includes about 200,000 clones, approximately 91% detected once. V lost 5 bases and J lost 5, with 16 bases in between. This CDR3 contains 15 residues. Germline assignment: CDR1 LNHDA and CDR2 SQIVND (reference sequence). J is TRBJ2-1 and V is TRBV19, with D possibly matching TRBD1 (6 bases). The TCR was taken from a man in his 60s who had recovered from COVID-19. The sequenced sample consisted of peripheral blood. DNA for the CDR3: TGTGCCAGTAGTCCCCTAGGACAGAAAAACAATGAGCAGTTCTTC. Protein sequence: CASSPLGQKNNEQFF.